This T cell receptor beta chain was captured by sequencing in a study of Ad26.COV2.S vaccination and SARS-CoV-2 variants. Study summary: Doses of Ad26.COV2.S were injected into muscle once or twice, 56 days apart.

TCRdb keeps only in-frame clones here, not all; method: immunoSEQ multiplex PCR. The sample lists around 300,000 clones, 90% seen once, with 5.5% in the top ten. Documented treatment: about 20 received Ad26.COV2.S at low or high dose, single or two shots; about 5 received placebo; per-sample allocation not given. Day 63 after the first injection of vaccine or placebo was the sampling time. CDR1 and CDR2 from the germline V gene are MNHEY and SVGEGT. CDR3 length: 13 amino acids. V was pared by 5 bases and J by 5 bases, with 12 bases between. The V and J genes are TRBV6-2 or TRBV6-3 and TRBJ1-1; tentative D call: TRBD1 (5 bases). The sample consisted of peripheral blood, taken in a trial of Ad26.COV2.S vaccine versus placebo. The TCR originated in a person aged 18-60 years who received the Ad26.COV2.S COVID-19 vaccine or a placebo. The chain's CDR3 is CASSGTLETEAFF. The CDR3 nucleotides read TGTGCCAGCAGTGGGACGCTGGAGACTGAAGCTTTCTTT.